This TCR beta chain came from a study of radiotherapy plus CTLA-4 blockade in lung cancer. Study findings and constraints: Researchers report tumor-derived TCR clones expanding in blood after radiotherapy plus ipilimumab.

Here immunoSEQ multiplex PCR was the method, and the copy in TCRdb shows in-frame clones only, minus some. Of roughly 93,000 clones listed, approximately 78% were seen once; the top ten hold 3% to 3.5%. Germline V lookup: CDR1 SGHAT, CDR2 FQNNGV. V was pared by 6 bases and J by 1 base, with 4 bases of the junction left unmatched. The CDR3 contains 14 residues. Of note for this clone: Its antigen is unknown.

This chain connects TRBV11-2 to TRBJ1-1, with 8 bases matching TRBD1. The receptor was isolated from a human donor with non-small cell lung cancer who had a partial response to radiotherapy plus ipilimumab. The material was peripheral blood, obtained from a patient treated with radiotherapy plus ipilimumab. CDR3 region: CASRRTGKNTEAFF. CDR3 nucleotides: TGTGCCAGCAGGCGGACAGGGAAGAACACTGAAGCTTTCTTT.